This entry lists 19 T cell receptor beta chains sequenced from one sample in a study of cytomegalovirus exposure and HLA in healthy donors. The method was immunoSEQ multiplex PCR; TCRdb's version includes in-frame clones alone and lacks a portion of them. This table holds about 160,000 clones, around 85% found once. Material: PBMCs. These receptors all stem from a woman aged 25 to 45 in good health and CMV-seronegative.

This chain joins TRBV2 and TRBJ2-5; D gene ambiguous. Trimming removed 3 bases at V and 4 bases at J, with 12 bases between. From germline, CDR1 is SNHLY and CDR2 FYNNEI. The CDR3 consists of 14 residues. Here the CDR3 DNA reads TGTGCCAGCAGTGAGGAACGGCCTTCAGAGACCCAGTACTTC. Translating it yields CASSEERPSETQYF.

This clone has a single count. This chain uses TRBV7-9 with TRBJ2-1, with D unclear. CDR1 is SEHNR and CDR2 is FQNEAQ in the germline V gene (reference sequence). The CDR3 has 12 amino acids. V lost 4 bases and J lost 9, with 10 bases in between. The CDR3 DNA reads as TGTGCCAGCAGCTCGAGGAATAGTGAGCAGTTCTTC. Translation: CASSSRNSEQFF.

The rearrangement links TRBV19 to TRBJ1-2, with TRBD1 identical over 7 bases. V lost 4 bases, J lost 2 bases, and 4 bases stayed unmatched. Germline CDR1 reads LNHDA; CDR2 reads SQIVND (reference sequence). This CDR3 comprises 14 residues. CDR3 sequence reads: CASSTVGQNYGYTF. Here the CDR3 DNA reads TGTGCCAGTAGTACCGTGGGACAGAACTATGGCTACACCTTC. Filled out from reference TRBV19 and TRBJ1-2, the complete variable domain reads DGGITQSPKYLFRKEGQNVTLSCEQNLNHDAMYWYRQDPGQGLRLIYYSQIVNDFQKGDIAEGYSVSREKKESFPLTVTSAQKNPTAFYLCASSTVGQNYGYTFGSGTRLTVV.

The V and J genes are TRBV30 and TRBJ2-3; 7 nucleotides match TRBD2. CDR1 is GTSNPN and CDR2 is SVGIG in the germline V gene (reference sequence). This CDR3 contains 13 residues. With V trimmed by 0 bases and J by 3 bases, 0 bases remained unmatched. This CDR3 reads CAWSVGGTDTQYF. The CDR3 nucleotides read TGTGCCTGGAGTGTCGGGGGGACAGATACGCAGTATTTT.

The V gene is TRBV27, the J gene TRBJ2-3; D may be TRBD1 (5 bases). Germline lookup yields CDR1 MNHEY and CDR2 SMNVEV (reference sequence). CDR3 length: 14 amino acids. The V and J ends lost 7 bases and 0 bases respectively, with 11 bases between them. CDR3 coding DNA: TGTGCCAGCACCAGGACAAAAAGCACAGATACGCAGTATTTT. Its translation: CASTRTKSTDTQYF.

This CDR3 is CASSLAPVGGNEQFF. CDR3 nucleotides: TGTGCCAGCAGCTTAGCCCCAGTTGGGGGGAATGAGCAGTTCTTC. The chain is built from TRBV7-8 and TRBJ2-1, with D possibly TRBD2 on 6 matching bases. V dropped 0 bases and J dropped 7 bases, with 13 bases sitting between them. Germline CDR1 reads SGHVS; CDR2 reads FQNEAQ. This CDR3 contains 15 residues.

The chain uses TRBV10-3 and TRBJ1-1, with D perhaps TRBD1 (5 bases). The CDR3 length is 17 residues. V shed 1 base and J shed 0 bases, with 15 bases lying between them. Germline loops: CDR1 ENHRY, CDR2 SYGVKD. The CDR3 loop is CAISEYGWSGLNTEAFF. The CDR3 DNA follows: TGTGCCATCAGTGAGTATGGTTGGTCAGGGTTGAACACTGAAGCTTTCTTT.

This clone has just one count. The rearrangement links TRBV27 to TRBJ1-6, with TRBD1 as a possible D gene (6 bases). Germline values: CDR1 MNHEY, CDR2 SMNVEV (reference sequence). The V gene lost 6 bases and the J gene lost 0 bases, with 6 bases spanning the gap. This CDR3 contains 14 residues. In nucleotides, the CDR3 is TGTGCCAGCAGGGACAGCTCCTATAATTCACCCCTCCACTTT. This encodes CASRDSSYNSPLHF.

The chain has TRBV29-1 and TRBJ2-2; tentative D call: TRBD1 (5 bases). The germline V gene encodes CDR1 SQVTM and CDR2 ANQGSEA. Trimming removed 3 bases from V and 2 bases from J, with 7 bases in between. The CDR3 spans 13 residues. The chain's CDR3 is CSVDQGNTGELFF. As DNA, the CDR3 is TGCAGCGTTGATCAGGGAAACACCGGGGAGCTGTTTTTT.

This chain joins TRBV5-6 and TRBJ1-4, with 7 bases fitting TRBD1. Germline V gene lookup returns CDR1 SGHDT and CDR2 YYEEEE. Losses at the gene ends were 4 bases for V and 0 bases for J; bases not matched to a gene: 6. CDR3 length: 16 residues. The CDR3 sequence is CASSNQGDATNEKLFF. The CDR3 bases are TGTGCCAGCAGCAACCAGGGGGATGCAACTAATGAAAAACTGTTTTTT.

The chain couples TRBV5-4 to TRBJ2-3; the match to TRBD1 covers 8 bases. Germline CDR1 and CDR2: SGHNT and YYREEE (reference sequence). V shed 4 bases, J shed 1 base, and the junction held 2 bases outside the gene matches. The CDR3 spans 14 residues. CDR3 sequence: CASSPDRGTDTQYF. DNA of the CDR3: TGTGCCAGCAGCCCGGACAGGGGCACAGATACGCAGTATTTT. Full variable domain (outside the CDR3, taken from reference TRBV5-4 and TRBJ2-3): ETGVTQSPTHLIKTRGQQVTLRCSSQSGHNTVSWYQQALGQGPQFIFQYYREEENGRGNFPPRFSGLQFPNYSSELNVNALELDDSALYLCASSPDRGTDTQYFGPGTRLTVL.

The V call is TRBV7-6, the J call TRBJ2-3; D possibly matches TRBD1 or TRBD2 (7 bases each). The CDR3 runs to 17 residues. Germline V lookup: CDR1 SGHVS, CDR2 FNYEAQ. The V end was cut by 0 bases, the J end by 0 bases, with 13 bases between. CDR3 in amino acids: CASSLAGEGASTDTQYF. The CDR3 coding sequence is TGTGCCAGCAGCTTAGCGGGGGAGGGGGCGAGCACAGATACGCAGTATTTT.

The chain is built from TRBV5-4 and TRBJ2-7; possibly TRBD1 or TRBD2 for D (5 bases each). Germline loops: CDR1 SGHNT, CDR2 YYREEE (reference sequence). The CDR3 spans 14 residues. Trimming removed 4 bases from V and 3 bases from J, with 14 bases in between. DNA for the CDR3: TGTGCCAGCAGCCCGGGGCCTGGCCACTACGAGCAGTACTTC. Translated, it gives CASSPGPGHYEQYF.

This chain connects TRBV5-4 to TRBJ1-6; 8 bases map to TRBD1. Per the germline V gene, CDR1 is SGHNT and CDR2 is YYREEE (reference sequence). The CDR3 extends over 13 amino acids. With V trimmed by 2 bases and J by 14 bases, 6 bases remained unmatched. In DNA form, the CDR3 reads TGTGCCAGCAGCTTCGGGACAGGCCAATCCCTCCACTTT. This sequence encodes CASSFGTGQSLHF.

This clone was recorded only once. The chain combines TRBV7-8 with TRBJ1-3, with a possible D match to TRBD1 (5 bases). V was shortened by 3 bases and J by 4 bases, with 10 bases between the two germline ends. Germline assignment: CDR1 SGHVS and CDR2 FQNEAQ. The CDR3 is made up of 14 amino acids. DNA for the CDR3: TGTGCCAGCAGCTTCGCAGGGTCCGGAAACACCATATATTTT. This sequence encodes CASSFAGSGNTIYF.

This chain joins TRBV29-1 and TRBJ1-1; D is perhaps TRBD1 (6 bases). CDR3 length: 14 residues. The V gene lost 1 base and the J gene lost 3 bases, with 12 bases spanning the gap. CDR1 is SQVTM, CDR2 ANQGSEA, per germline. For the CDR3, the DNA is TGCAGCGTTGAAGGCGGGGGCGAGGACACTGAAGCTTTCTTT. Amino acids: CSVEGGGEDTEAFF.

This sequence joins TRBV1 and TRBJ1-2. TRBV1 is assigned pseudogene status. This CDR3 comprises 17 residues. DNA for the CDR3: TGCACCAGCAACTGGGGCCAGGGAGGTTTAGCTAACTATGGCTACACCTTC. The encoded protein is CTSNWGQGGLANYGYTF.

This clone has a single count. J is TRBJ2-7 and V is TRBV5-6, with D uncertain. V dropped 4 bases and J dropped 2 bases, with 10 bases sitting between them. Germline V gene lookup returns CDR1 SGHDT and CDR2 YYEEEE. The CDR3 runs 13 residues. Here the CDR3 DNA reads TGTGCCAGCAGCCCCGGACCTCCCTACGAGCAGTACTTC. Translation: CASSPGPPYEQYF.

This clone was seen a handful of times. CDR3 sequence (DNA): TGCAGCGCCTACCCCGGGACAGGGCACTACAATGAGCAGTTCTTC. Protein sequence: CSAYPGTGHYNEQFF. V gene TRBV29-1 combines with J gene TRBJ2-1; TRBD1 matches 9 bases. V gave up 7 bases and J gave up 3 bases; unmatched junction bases: 10. This CDR3 is 15 amino acids long. Germline CDR1 SQVTM, CDR2 ANQGSEA.